This record concerns one T cell receptor beta chain sequence. No antigen is known for it. No much larger clone is present one base from it, and per-base qualities are unavailable. This specimen comes from a study of CD8 T cells in Susac syndrome (dated by TCRdb to between 2018 and 2021). With respect to the entire study: The study used repertoire sequencing to test whether antigen drove CD8+ T cell activation and differentiation in Susac syndrome. The study compared CD8+ T cell repertoire clonality among around 11 healthy donors, roughly 14 Susac syndrome patients and some 16 multiple sclerosis patients.

High-throughput TCR beta sequencing profiled peripheral blood CD8+ and CD4+ T cells from healthy donors, Susac syndrome patients and multiple sclerosis patients. Multiple sclerosis controls were treatment-naive patients with stable or active relapsing-remitting disease fulfilling revised McDonald criteria. CD8+ TEMRA cells were enriched by FACS, while bulk CD8+ and CD4+ T cells were purified by magnetic negative isolation. Blood was drawn into EDTA tubes, processed within 24 hours, and PBMCs were isolated by density gradient centrifugation. PBMCs intended for TCR sequencing were cryopreserved in liquid nitrogen and were subsequently thawed in a 37 degrees C water bath. The sorted or isolated CD4+, CD8+ and CD8+ TEMRA cells had a purity of 90% or higher. Beyond this particular receptor, the publication reports: The number of individuals in the TCR sequencing and HLA analysis was acknowledged as relatively small.

RNA was extracted using the RNeasy kit, and about 0.45 to 1 microgram was reverse transcribed with random hexamers. TCR beta CDR3 regions were amplified with the immunoSEQ multiplex PCR assay covering 54 Vbeta and 13 Jbeta segments. Bias from PCR amplification was corrected by using a synthetic template baseline for primer optimization and for computational correction. In the paper's pipeline: Reads were annotated to V, D and J genes per IMGT and analyzed with immunoSEQ Analyzer, keeping only productive sequences. To calculate clonality, Shannon entropy was normalized by log2 of the number of productive unique sequences and then subtracted from one. For each patient and control, public and private clones were evaluated among the 100 most prevalent clones. Susac-specific clones were defined as absent from healthy and MS cohorts, over a thousand published viral clones and other ImmuneACCESS disease sequences. TCRdb trimmed the raw reads at Q25, called clones with MiXCR and kept productive beta chains. One record per CDR3 amino acid sequence lists the most common genes and DNA. TCRdb, not the original authors, processed these V and J calls. This sample gives fewer than 80,000 distinct CDR3 sequences in total; just under 95% of them show up just once. About 0.6% of the sample is in the top ten clones.

Its CDR3 holds 14 amino acids, cysteine through phenylalanine. The entry retains the CDR3 DNA only, 42 bases that are in frame from base 1. Reading the germline V gene gives CDR1 SGHVS and CDR2 FNYEAQ. V drops 5 bases and J drops 0 bases, leaving 11 bases in between. Recombination connected TRBV7-6 to TRBJ2-7; the D element might be TRBD1 or TRBD2, as each aligns at 5 bases. This sequence originates from a human donor with multiple sclerosis. Material for sequencing was CD8+ T cells from PBMCs. The DNA is TGTGCCAGCAGCCCCGGGGCTACCTCCTACGAGCAGTACTTC. Translated, it gives CASSPGATSYEQYF. Beyond the CDR3, the reference TRBV7-6 and TRBJ2-7 genes provide the residues; the full variable domain reads: GAGVSQSPRYKVTKRGQDVALRCDPISGHVSLYWYRQALGQGPEFLTYFNYEAQQDKSGLPNDRFSAERPEGSISTLTIQRTEQRDSAMYRCASSPGATSYEQYFGPGTRLTVT.